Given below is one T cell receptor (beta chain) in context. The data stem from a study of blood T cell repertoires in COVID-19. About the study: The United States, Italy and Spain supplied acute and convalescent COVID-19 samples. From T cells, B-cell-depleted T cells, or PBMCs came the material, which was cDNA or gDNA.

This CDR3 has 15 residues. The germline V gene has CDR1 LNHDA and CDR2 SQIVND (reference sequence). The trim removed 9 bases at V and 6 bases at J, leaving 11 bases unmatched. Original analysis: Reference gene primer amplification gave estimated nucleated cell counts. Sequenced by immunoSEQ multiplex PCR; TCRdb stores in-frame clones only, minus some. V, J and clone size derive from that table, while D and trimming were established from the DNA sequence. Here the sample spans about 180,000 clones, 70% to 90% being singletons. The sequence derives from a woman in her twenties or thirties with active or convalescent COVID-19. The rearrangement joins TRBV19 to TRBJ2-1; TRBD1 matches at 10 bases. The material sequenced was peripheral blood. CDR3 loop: CASTDLGTGVNEQFF. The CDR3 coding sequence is TGTGCCAGCACCGATCTAGGGACAGGGGTCAATGAGCAGTTCTTC. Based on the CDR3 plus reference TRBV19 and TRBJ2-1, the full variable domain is DGGITQSPKYLFRKEGQNVTLSCEQNLNHDAMYWYRQDPGQGLRLIYYSQIVNDFQKGDIAEGYSVSREKKESFPLTVTSAQKNPTAFYLCASTDLGTGVNEQFFGPGTRLTVL.